The following is a T cell receptor beta chain sequence with its context. The entry originates in a study of blood T cell repertoires in COVID-19. For the study at large: Material from acute and convalescent COVID-19 was sourced from the United States, Italy and Spain. Sample material is recorded as cDNA or gDNA derived from T cells, B-cell-depleted T cells, or PBMCs.

TCRdb's table, derived via immunoSEQ multiplex PCR, lists solely in-frame clones and lacks some. There are roughly 270,000 clones in the sample; roughly 85% occur only once, and roughly 2.7% lies in the top ten. Germline assignment: CDR1 KGHSH and CDR2 LQKENI. V shed 1 base, J shed 0 bases, and the junction held 1 base outside the gene matches. This CDR3 is 16 amino acids long. J is TRBJ1-4 and V is TRBV18; 8 nucleotides agree with TRBD1. The TCR sequence derives from a woman between 45 and 65 years old who had recovered from COVID-19. Sequencing was performed on PBMCs or T cells enriched from blood (not recorded which). The CDR3 spells CASSPQTGATNEKLFF. Here the CDR3 DNA reads TGTGCCAGCTCACCACAGACAGGGGCAACTAATGAAAAACTGTTTTTT. Together with reference TRBV18 and TRBJ1-4, the CDR3 gives the full variable domain: NAGVMQNPRHLVRRRGQEARLRCSPMKGHSHVYWYRQLPEEGLKFMVYLQKENIIDESGMPKERFSAEFPKEGPSILRIQQVVRGDSAAYFCASSPQTGATNEKLFFGSGTQLSVL.